Each of the 7 T cell receptor beta chains below was sequenced from the same sample in a study of T cell clones after liver transplantation. The table came from immunoSEQ multiplex PCR; TCRdb's copy has only in-frame clones and leaves some out. In the table there are tens of thousands of clones, around 75% of which are singletons. The material was CD4+ T cells from blood, obtained before liver transplant. All receptors come from a human donor who received a liver transplant.

The chain uses TRBV2 and TRBJ1-6; no clear D gene. V was pared by 7 bases and J by 14 bases, with 18 bases between. This CDR3 has 13 residues. Germline CDR1 and CDR2: SNHLY and FYNNEI. CDR3 protein: CASNPTPERALHF. The CDR3 DNA reads TGTGCCAGCAACCCGACTCCGGAGCGGGCCCTCCACTTT.

The chain has TRBV10-3 and TRBJ1-2; TRBD1 might be the D (6 bases). The CDR3 is 14 residues long. V was shortened by 4 bases and J by 3 bases, with 12 bases between the two germline ends. Germline V gene data show CDR1 as ENHRY and CDR2 as SYGVKD. This chain's CDR3 is CAISVQGRDYGYTF. The CDR3 bases are TGTGCCATCAGTGTACAGGGAAGGGACTATGGCTACACCTTC.

The chain links TRBV6-6 to TRBJ2-3, with a possible D match to TRBD1 (6 bases). The germline V gene encodes CDR1 MNHNY and CDR2 SVGAGI (reference sequence). The V gene lost 6 bases and the J gene lost 4 bases, with 8 bases spanning the gap. CDR3 size: 12 residues. The CDR3 coding sequence is TGTGCCAGCAGCAGGGGCGCAGATACGCAGTATTTT. It specifies CASSRGADTQYF.

The chain links TRBV5-1 to TRBJ2-7; 8 nucleotides agree with TRBD1. Germline CDR1 and CDR2: SGHRS and YFSETQ. V shed 0 bases, J shed 4 bases, and the junction held 6 bases outside the gene matches. CDR3 length: 15 residues. The CDR3 loop is CASSLGAGGLYEQYF. For the CDR3, the DNA is TGCGCCAGCAGCTTGGGGGCAGGGGGCCTATACGAGCAGTACTTC.

This clone was seen only a few times. The chain joins TRBV27 to TRBJ1-2, with D perhaps matching TRBD1 (6 bases). Germline V gene sequence: CDR1 MNHEY, CDR2 SMNVEV (reference sequence). V lost 5 bases and J 8 bases, leaving 12 bases between the germline ends. CDR3 length: 12 residues. The CDR3 coding sequence is TGTGCCAGCAGTCCTACAGGGAAGGGCTACACCTTC. It is translated as CASSPTGKGYTF.

Comment on this clone: Other DNA sequences in the sample encode the same CDR3. The rearrangement joins TRBV4-2 to TRBJ1-5; D is unclear. The CDR3 runs 15 residues. V was cut by 0 bases and J by 0 bases, with 6 bases left in between. Germline V lookup: CDR1 LGHNA, CDR2 YNFKEQ. CDR3 in DNA: TGTGCCAGCAGCCAAGATCGGGGTAGCAATCAGCCCCAGCATTTT. The encoded protein is CASSQDRGSNQPQHF.

V usage is TRBV10-1 and J usage is TRBJ2-3, with 7 positions matching TRBD2. Trimming took 5 bases from V and 10 from J; bases not matched to a gene: 6. This CDR3 has 12 residues. The V gene's germline CDR1 is WNHNN and CDR2 SYGVQD (reference sequence). CDR3 protein: CASSPAAGAQYF. CDR3 nucleotide sequence: TGCGCCAGCAGTCCAGCTGCGGGGGCGCAGTATTTT.